Listed here is a single T cell receptor beta chain. The sample originates from a study of early T cells in non-severe SARS-CoV-2 infection. Tagging with unique molecular identifiers was applied to individual cDNA molecules. TCRdb reprocessed the 5' RACE reads via MiXCR and lists one record per CDR3 protein. Of tens of thousands of distinct CDR3 sequences in the sample, about 14% were seen once. Trimming pared 6 bases from V and 0 bases from J, leaving 8 bases between. The CDR3 totals 14 residues. The source of this sequence is an adult who was a healthcare worker with PCR-confirmed SARS-CoV-2 infection or an uninfected control (not recorded which). The sequencing used whole blood, collected at baseline. The chain joins TRBV12-3 or TRBV12-4 to TRBJ2-2; D is unresolved. Here the CDR3 reads CASRRDPNTGELFF. CDR3 DNA sequence: TGTGCCAGCAGACGAGACCCGAACACCGGGGAGCTGTTTTTT.